The subject of this entry is one TCR beta chain. Its antigen is unknown. This sample was taken from a study of immune evolution from preneoplasia to lung adenocarcinoma. The table came from immunoSEQ multiplex PCR; TCRdb's copy has only in-frame clones and leaves some out. The table shows roughly 10,000 clones, with under 80% occurring only once. Two lung cancer pathologists independently confirmed each histologic diagnosis. After pathologic assessment, macro-dissection selected premalignant or tumor cells for extraction. Whole-study results and caveats: Later-stage lesions appeared to have more T cells, more diversity, less clonality. Compared with EGFR-mutant or double wild-type lesions, KRAS-mutant nodules were more clonal.

The clonotype comes from a person aged 60 to 85 with lung adenocarcinoma. Sequencing was done on a sample of FFPE minimally invasive lung adenocarcinoma tissue.

This chain's CDR3 is CASSLGGLVEKQYF. For the CDR3, the DNA is TGTGCCAGCAGTTTGGGGGGACTAGTTGAAAAGCAGTACTTC. V gene TRBV27 combines with J gene TRBJ2-7; TRBD2 matches 8 bases. With V trimmed by 3 bases and J by 8 bases, 9 bases remained unmatched. Looked up from germline, CDR1 is MNHEY and CDR2 is SMNVEV (reference sequence). The CDR3 runs 14 residues.